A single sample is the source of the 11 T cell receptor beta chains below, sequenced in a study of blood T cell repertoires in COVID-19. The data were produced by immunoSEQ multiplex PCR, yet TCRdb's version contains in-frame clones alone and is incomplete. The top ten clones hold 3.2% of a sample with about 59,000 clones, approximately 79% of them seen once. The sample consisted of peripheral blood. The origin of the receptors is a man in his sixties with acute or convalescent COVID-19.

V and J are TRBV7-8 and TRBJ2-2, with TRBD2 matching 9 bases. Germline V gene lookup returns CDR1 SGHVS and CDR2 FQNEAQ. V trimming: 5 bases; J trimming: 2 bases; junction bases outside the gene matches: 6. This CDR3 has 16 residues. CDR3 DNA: TGTGCCAGCAGCCCCTTAGCGGGGGCCAACACCGGGGAGCTGTTTTTT. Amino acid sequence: CASSPLAGANTGELFF. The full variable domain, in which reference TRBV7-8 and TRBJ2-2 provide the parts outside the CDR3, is GAGVSQSPRYKVAKRGQDVALRCDPISGHVSLFWYQQALGQGPEFLTYFQNEAQLDKSGLPSDRFFAERPEGSVSTLKIQRTQQEDSAVYLCASSPLAGANTGELFFGEGSRLTVL.

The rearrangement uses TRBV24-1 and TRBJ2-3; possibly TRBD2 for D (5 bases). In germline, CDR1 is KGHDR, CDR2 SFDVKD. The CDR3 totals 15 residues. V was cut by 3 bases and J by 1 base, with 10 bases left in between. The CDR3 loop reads CATSDEGSGTDTQYF. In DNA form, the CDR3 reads TGTGCCACCAGTGATGAGGGCTCTGGCACAGATACGCAGTATTTT.

The CDR3 here is CSASSRGLKNEQYF. Written as DNA, the CDR3 is TGCAGTGCTAGTTCTAGGGGGCTGAAGAACGAGCAGTACTTC. The chain links TRBV20-1 to TRBJ2-7, with 7 positions matching TRBD1. The CDR3 is 14 residues long. Trimming cost V 3 bases and J 5 bases; bases outside gene matches: 10. Looked up from germline, CDR1 is DFQATT and CDR2 is SNEGSKA (reference sequence).

The CDR3 DNA is TGTGCCAGCAGTTTAGCAGGGGTTTCACCCCTCCACTTT. The encoded protein is CASSLAGVSPLHF. The chain joins TRBV27 to TRBJ1-6; maybe TRBD1 (6 bases). Germline assignment: CDR1 MNHEY and CDR2 SMNVEV (reference sequence). V lost 2 bases to trimming and J lost 9 bases, with 8 bases between them. CDR3 length: 13 amino acids.

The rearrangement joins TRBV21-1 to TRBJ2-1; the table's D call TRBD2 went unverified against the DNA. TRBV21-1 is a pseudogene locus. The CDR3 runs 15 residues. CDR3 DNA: TGTGCCAGCAGAAGTGTGGACGGGGACTACAATGAGCAGTTCTTC. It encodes CASRSVDGDYNEQFF.

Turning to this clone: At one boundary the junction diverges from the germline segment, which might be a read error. The chain's CDR3 is CASRLGQGHSYEQYF. As DNA, the CDR3 is TGTGCCAGCAGGTTAGGCCAGGGCCACTCCTACGAGCAGTACTTC. The chain is built from TRBV7-8 and TRBJ2-7, with D possibly TRBD1 on 5 matching bases. Germline V gives CDR1 SGHVS, CDR2 FQNEAQ. The CDR3 has 15 amino acids.

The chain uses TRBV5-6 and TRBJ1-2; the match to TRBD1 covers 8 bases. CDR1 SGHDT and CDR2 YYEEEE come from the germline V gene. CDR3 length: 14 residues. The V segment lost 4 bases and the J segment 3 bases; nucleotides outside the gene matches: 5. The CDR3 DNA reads TGTGCCAGCAGCCAACGACAGGGGCACTATGGCTACACCTTC. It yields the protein CASSQRQGHYGYTF.

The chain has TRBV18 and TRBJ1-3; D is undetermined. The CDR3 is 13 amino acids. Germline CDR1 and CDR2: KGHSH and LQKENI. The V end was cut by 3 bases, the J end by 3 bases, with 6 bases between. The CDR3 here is CASSPEHGNTIYF. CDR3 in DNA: TGTGCCAGCTCACCTGAGCATGGAAACACCATATATTTT.

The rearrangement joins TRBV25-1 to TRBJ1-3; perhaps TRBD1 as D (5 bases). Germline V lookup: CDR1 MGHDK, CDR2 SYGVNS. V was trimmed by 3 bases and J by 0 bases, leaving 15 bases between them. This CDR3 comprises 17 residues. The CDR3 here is CASSDYPAGFSGNTIYF. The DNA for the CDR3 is TGTGCCAGCAGTGACTATCCCGCAGGGTTCTCTGGAAACACCATATATTTT. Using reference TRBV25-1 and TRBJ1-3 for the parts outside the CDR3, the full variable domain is EADIYQTPRYLVIGTGKKITLECSQTMGHDKMYWYQQDPGMELHLIHYSYGVNSTEKGDLSSESTVSRIRTEHFPLTLESARPSHTSQYLCASSDYPAGFSGNTIYFGEGSWLTVV.

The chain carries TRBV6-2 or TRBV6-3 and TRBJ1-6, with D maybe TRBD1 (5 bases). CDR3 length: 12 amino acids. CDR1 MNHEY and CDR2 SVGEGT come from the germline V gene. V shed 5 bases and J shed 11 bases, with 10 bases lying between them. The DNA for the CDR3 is TGTGCCAGCAGTCCAGGGTCAGCACCCCTCCACTTT. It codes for CASSPGSAPLHF.

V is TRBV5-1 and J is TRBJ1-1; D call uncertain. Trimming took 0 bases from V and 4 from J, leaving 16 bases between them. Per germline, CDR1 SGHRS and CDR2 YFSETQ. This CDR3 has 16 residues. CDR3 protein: CASSLAESTLSTEAFF. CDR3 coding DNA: TGCGCCAGCAGCTTGGCCGAAAGTACTTTGAGCACTGAAGCTTTCTTT.